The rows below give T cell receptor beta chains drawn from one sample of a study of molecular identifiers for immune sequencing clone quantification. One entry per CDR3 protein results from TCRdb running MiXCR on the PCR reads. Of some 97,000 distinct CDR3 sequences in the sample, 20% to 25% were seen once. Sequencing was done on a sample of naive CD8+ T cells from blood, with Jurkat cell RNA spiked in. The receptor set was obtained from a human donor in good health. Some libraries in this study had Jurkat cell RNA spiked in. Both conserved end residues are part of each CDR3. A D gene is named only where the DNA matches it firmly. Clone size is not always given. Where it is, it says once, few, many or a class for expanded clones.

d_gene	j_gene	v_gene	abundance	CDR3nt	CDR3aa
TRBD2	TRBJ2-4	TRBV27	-	TGTGCCAGCAGTCAGACCCGGGTTAGCGGGAGGCCTCAAAGGGATCAGTACTTC	CASSQTRVSGRPQRDQYF
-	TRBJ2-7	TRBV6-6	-	TGTGCCAGCAGTTACTCAGAGTACGAGCAGTACTTC	CASSYSEYEQYF
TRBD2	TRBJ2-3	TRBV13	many	TGTGCCAGCAGCCTCGGGACTAGCGGGTACACAGATACGCAGTATTTT	CASSLGTSGYTDTQYF
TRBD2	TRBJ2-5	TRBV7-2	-	TGTGCCAGCAGCTCCCTCTTGGGACTAGATGGAGAGACCCAGTACTTC	CASSSLLGLDGETQYF
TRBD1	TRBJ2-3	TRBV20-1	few	TGCAGTGCTAGGGACAGGGGGCAGGCAGATACGCAGTATTTT	CSARDRGQADTQYF
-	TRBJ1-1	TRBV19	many	TGTGCCAGTAAAGTGGGGAGAGGTGGCACTGAAGCTTTCTTT	CASKVGRGGTEAFF
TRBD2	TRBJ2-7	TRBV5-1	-	TGCGCCAGCAGTCGGAGCGGGACCTCCTACGAGCAGTACTTC	CASSRSGTSYEQYF
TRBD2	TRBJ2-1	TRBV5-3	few	TGTGCCAGAAGCTTGGTAGCGGGATTTTACAATGAGCAGTTCTTC	CARSLVAGFYNEQFF
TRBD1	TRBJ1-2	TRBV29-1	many	TGCAGCGTTGAGGGACAGAGCTATGGCTACACCTTC	CSVEGQSYGYTF
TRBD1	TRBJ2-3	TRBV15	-	TGTGCCACCAGCAGAGGAGGACAGGGGCACACAGATACGCAGTATTTT	CATSRGGQGHTDTQYF
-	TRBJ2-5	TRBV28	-	TGTGCCAGCAGTTTGAGGGTTCTCGGGGAGACCCAGTACTTC	CASSLRVLGETQYF
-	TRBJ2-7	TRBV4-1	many	TGCGCCAGCAGCCGGGGTGCACAGGGAGGTTACGAGCAGTACTTC	CASSRGAQGGYEQYF
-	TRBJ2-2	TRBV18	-	TGTGCCAGCTCACCAGGAATGACCGCGGTGACATTCGGGACTTCGAACACCGGGGAGCTGTTTTTT	CASSPGMTAVTFGTSNTGELFF
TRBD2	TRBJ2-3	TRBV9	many	TGTGCCAGCAGCGTAGCTGCGCTAGCGGGAGGCACAGATACGCAGTATTTT	CASSVAALAGGTDTQYF
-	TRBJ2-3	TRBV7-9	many	TGTGCCAGCAGCTTAAGCCAGACCTTAGCGGATACGCAGTATTTT	CASSLSQTLADTQYF
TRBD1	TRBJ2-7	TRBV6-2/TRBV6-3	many	TGTGCCAGCAGTCCCCCGGGACAGACCTACGAGCAGTACTTC	CASSPPGQTYEQYF
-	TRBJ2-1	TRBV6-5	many	TGTGCCAGCAGGCCCACCGGGTGGGGCTACAATGAGCAGTTCTTC	CASRPTGWGYNEQFF
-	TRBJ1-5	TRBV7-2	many	TGTGCCAGCAGCCCTCCGGGGTCCTATCAGCCCCAGCATTTT	CASSPPGSYQPQHF
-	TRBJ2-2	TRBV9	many	TGTGCCAGCAGCGTAGTCGGGAGTCACACCGGGGAGCTGTTTTTT	CASSVVGSHTGELFF
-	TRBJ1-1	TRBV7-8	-	TGTGCCAGCAGTGACATGGGTTGCTCTGAAGCTCTCTTT	CASSDMGCSEALF
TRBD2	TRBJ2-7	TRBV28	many	TGTGCCAGCAGTTACTTAGGACTAGCGGGAGGGCGAGAGCAGTACTTC	CASSYLGLAGGREQYF
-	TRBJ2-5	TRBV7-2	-	TGTGCCCGCCGCTTTTCGCCAGGCTACGAGCCGTACTTC	CARRFSPGYEPYF
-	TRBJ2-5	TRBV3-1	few	TGTGCCAGCAGCCAAGTTGAGGGCCGACGGACGGAGACCCAGTACTTC	CASSQVEGRRTETQYF
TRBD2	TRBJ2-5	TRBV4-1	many	TGCGCCAGCAGCCAAGATAGCGGGGGAGCAGAGACCCAGTACTTC	CASSQDSGGAETQYF
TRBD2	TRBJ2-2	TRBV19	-	TGTGCCAGTACCGGCGGGGGGCCCGGGGAGCTGTTTTTT	CASTGGGPGELFF
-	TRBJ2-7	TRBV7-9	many	TGTGCCAGCAGCCCTGCGACAGGTGGGGGCTGGTACGAGCAGTACTTC	CASSPATGGGWYEQYF
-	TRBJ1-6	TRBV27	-	TGTGCCAGCAGTTACCAGGTCGGTTCACCCCTCCACTTT	CASSYQVGSPLHF
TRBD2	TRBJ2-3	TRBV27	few	TGTGCCAGCAGTTTAGGGACTAGCGGCGCAGATACGCAGTATTTT	CASSLGTSGADTQYF
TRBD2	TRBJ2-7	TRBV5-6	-	TGTGCCAGCAGTCCAGCGGGGGGCGTCCACGAGCAGTACTTC	CASSPAGGVHEQYF
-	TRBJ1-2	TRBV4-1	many	TGCGCCAGCAGCCTACTACCCCTGGCGGCAGAGTATGGCTACACCTTC	CASSLLPLAAEYGYTF
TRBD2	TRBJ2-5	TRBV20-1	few	TGCAGTGCTAGAGATCGGGGACTAGCGGGAGGGCCGGACCAAGAGACCCAGTACTTC	CSARDRGLAGGPDQETQYF
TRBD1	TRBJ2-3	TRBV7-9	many	TGTGCCAGCAGCCCTGGACAGGGTGTAGATACGCAGTATTTT	CASSPGQGVDTQYF
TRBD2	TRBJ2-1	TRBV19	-	TGTGCCAGTAGTATAGGACTAGCTGGCCACAATGGGCAGTTCTTC	CASSIGLAGHNGQFF
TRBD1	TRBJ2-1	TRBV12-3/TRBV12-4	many	TGTGCCAGCGGGACAGGTTCCTACAATGAGCAGTTCTTC	CASGTGSYNEQFF
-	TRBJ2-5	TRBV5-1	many	TGCGCCAGCAGCTTGTGGGGCCCAAGGGATAGGGGGCAAGAGACCCAGTACTTC	CASSLWGPRDRGQETQYF
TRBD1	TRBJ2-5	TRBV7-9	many	TGTGCCAGCGATAAGACAGGGACAGAGACCCAGTACTTC	CASDKTGTETQYF
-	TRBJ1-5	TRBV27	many	TGTGCCAGCAGTTCTGCAGGCTTCAATCAGCCCCAGCATTTT	CASSSAGFNQPQHF
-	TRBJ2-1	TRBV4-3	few	TGCGCCAGCAGCCAAGAGAGGGACGACGAGGGTTACTACAATGAGCAGTTCTTC	CASSQERDDEGYYNEQFF
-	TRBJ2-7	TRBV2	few	TGTGCCAGCAGTGATTTGCGGCCCAGCTCCTACGAGCAGTACTTC	CASSDLRPSSYEQYF
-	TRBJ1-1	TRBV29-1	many	TGCAGCGTTAACAGTCTGAACACTGAAGCTTTCTTT	CSVNSLNTEAFF
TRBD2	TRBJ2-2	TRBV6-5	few	TGTGCCAGCAGTTACCAACTAGCGGGGGGGGTTGGCGGGGAGCTGTTTTTT	CASSYQLAGGVGGELFF